One and the same sample provided the 18 T cell receptor beta chains below, sequenced in a study of blood T cell repertoires in COVID-19. Assay: immunoSEQ multiplex PCR; the TCRdb copy retains only in-frame clones and omits some. The sample yields approximately 32,000 clones, more than 75% seen once. The sample comprised peripheral blood. The receptors shown here come from a man between 60 and 70 years old with active COVID-19.

The genes are TRBV6-2 or TRBV6-3 and TRBJ2-5; D call uncertain. CDR3 length equals 12 residues. Deletions cut 6 bases from V and 5 bases from J, with 10 bases between. In germline, CDR1 is MNHEY, CDR2 SVGEGT. As DNA, the CDR3 is TGTGCCAGCAGCCCCCTTTCCGAGACCCAGTACTTC. Translation gives CASSPLSETQYF.

The chain combines TRBV30 with TRBJ1-5, with 9 bases matching TRBD1. CDR3 length: 14 amino acids. Germline CDR1 reads GTSNPN; CDR2 reads SVGIG (reference sequence). Unmatched junction bases numbered 0, after V lost 3 bases and J lost 0 bases. The CDR3 loop reads CAWRGQGSNQPQHF. CDR3 coding DNA: TGTGCCTGGAGGGGACAGGGTAGCAATCAGCCCCAGCATTTT.

This clone occurred once. The chain recombines TRBV19 with TRBJ1-1; TRBD1 agrees at 7 bases. The length of the CDR3 is 14 residues. Germline V gene lookup returns CDR1 LNHDA and CDR2 SQIVND (reference sequence). V dropped 7 bases and J dropped 1; count of bases not matched to a gene: 6. The chain's CDR3 is CASTPPGGNTEAFF. Written as DNA, the CDR3 is TGTGCCAGTACCCCTCCAGGGGGGAACACTGAAGCTTTCTTT.

This chain joins TRBV5-1 and TRBJ1-6, with 8 bases lining up with TRBD1. The CDR3 covers 17 residues. The germline CDR1 and CDR2 sequences are SGHRS and YFSETQ. The V gene end was trimmed by 0 bases and the J gene end by 7 bases; junction bases not matched to a gene: 9. The CDR3: CASSLAYRGDGNSPLHF. CDR3 DNA: TGCGCCAGCAGCTTGGCCTACAGGGGGGATGGGAATTCACCCCTCCACTTT. The variable domain in full, with the rest retrieved from reference TRBV5-1 and TRBJ1-6, is KAGVTQTPRYLIKTRGQQVTLSCSPISGHRSVSWYQQTPGQGLQFLFEYFSETQRNKGNFPGRFSGRQFSNSRSEMNVSTLELGDSALYLCASSLAYRGDGNSPLHFGNGTRLTVT.

The chain links TRBV6-2 or TRBV6-3 to TRBJ1-2; the D gene is possibly TRBD1 (6 bases). Trimming took off 6 bases at V and 4 bases at J, with 15 bases between the two ends. CDR1 MNHEY and CDR2 SVGEGT come from the germline V gene. The CDR3 runs 14 residues. The CDR3 region is CASSPAGEGYGYTF. The CDR3 DNA reads TGTGCCAGCAGCCCCGCAGGGGAGGGCTATGGCTACACCTTC.

V gene TRBV7-8 combines with J gene TRBJ2-1; possible D gene TRBD2, 6 bases. V lost 1 base, J lost 8 bases, and 15 bases lay in between. Germline V gene data show CDR1 as SGHVS and CDR2 as FQNEAQ. This CDR3 contains 15 residues. CDR3 sequence: CASSLVRESLYEQFF. DNA of the CDR3: TGTGCCAGCAGCTTAGTCCGGGAGAGTCTGTATGAGCAGTTCTTC.

The chain joins TRBV10-3 to TRBJ2-5; D gene uncertain. This CDR3 is built from 12 residues. Germline CDR1 ENHRY, CDR2 SYGVKD. Trimming took off 5 bases at V and 2 bases at J, with 6 bases between the two ends. CDR3 nucleotide sequence: TGTGCCATCAGTATCGGGCAAGAGACCCAGTACTTC. This encodes CAISIGQETQYF.

This chain connects TRBV5-1 to TRBJ1-1; D might be TRBD1 (6 bases). The CDR3 has 14 amino acids. Germline CDR1 SGHRS, CDR2 YFSETQ. Trimming cost V 4 bases and J 4 bases, with 14 bases left between them. The CDR3 DNA follows: TGCGCCAGCAGCAAACGGACAGCCGGCACTGAAGCTTTCTTT. Residues: CASSKRTAGTEAFF.

The J gene is TRBJ2-5, the V gene TRBV4-1; 8 bases agree with TRBD2. Trimming cost V 4 bases and J 2 bases; bases outside gene matches: 9. The CDR3 totals 16 residues. Germline V gene sequence: CDR1 MGHRA, CDR2 YSYEKL. The CDR3 DNA is TGCGCCAGCAGCCTGGGCAACATAGCGGGGCAAGAGACCCAGTACTTC. Translated: CASSLGNIAGQETQYF.

J is TRBJ2-3 and V is TRBV14; D gene unclear. The CDR3 consists of 13 residues. Germline CDR1 is SGHDN and CDR2 is FVKESK. Trimming removed 4 bases at V and 8 bases at J, with 13 bases between. CDR3: CASSPFATGTQYF. The CDR3 bases are TGTGCCAGCAGCCCTTTCGCGACTGGTACGCAGTATTTT.

The chain has TRBV9 and TRBJ2-3; D unresolved. CDR3 length equals 15 residues. The V gene's germline CDR1 is SGDLS and CDR2 YYNGEE. The V end was cut by 0 bases, the J end by 0 bases, with 8 bases between. In DNA, the CDR3 is TGTGCCAGCAGCGTAGGGGCAACCAGCACAGATACGCAGTATTTT. It codes for CASSVGATSTDTQYF.

This clone has just one count. The chain carries TRBV7-2 and TRBJ1-1, with 7 positions matching TRBD1. CDR3 length: 11 residues. After removal of 5 bases from V and 10 bases from J, the junction contained 4 bases not matched to a gene. Per the germline V gene, CDR1 is SGHTA and CDR2 is FQGNSA. This chain's CDR3 is CASSPRQGAFF. Here the CDR3 DNA reads TGTGCCAGCAGCCCCCGACAGGGAGCTTTCTTT.

The gene calls are TRBV5-4 and TRBJ2-1, with 15 bases fitting TRBD2. CDR3 length: 15 residues. Losses at the gene ends were 5 bases for V and 7 bases for J; bases not matched to a gene: 4. Germline V CDR1 and CDR2: SGHNT, YYREEE (reference sequence). The CDR3 is CASSRTSGGGNEQFF. The CDR3 nucleotides read TGTGCCAGCAGTCGGACTAGCGGGGGGGGGAATGAGCAGTTCTTC. Full variable domain (outside the CDR3, taken from reference TRBV5-4 and TRBJ2-1): ETGVTQSPTHLIKTRGQQVTLRCSSQSGHNTVSWYQQALGQGPQFIFQYYREEENGRGNFPPRFSGLQFPNYSSELNVNALELDDSALYLCASSRTSGGGNEQFFGPGTRLTVL.

This clone was observed a few times. A read error may produce the germline difference seen at one junction end. The chain couples TRBV6-2 or TRBV6-3 to TRBJ2-2; 7 bases line up with TRBD1. CDR3 length: 16 residues. Germline values: CDR1 MNHEY, CDR2 SVGEGT. CDR3 in DNA: TGTGCCAGCAGTAAAAGGGGGCGGATGAACGCCGGGGAGCTGTTTTTT. Translating it yields CASSKRGRMNAGELFF.

This chain uses TRBV7-9 with TRBJ2-5; 12 bases fit TRBD2. This CDR3 region has 17 residues. With 2 bases clipped from V and 4 bases from J, the junction kept 8 bases outside the gene matches. From germline, CDR1 is SEHNR and CDR2 FQNEAQ (reference sequence). CDR3: CASSLRASGGARETQYF. Here the CDR3 DNA reads TGTGCCAGCAGCTTAAGGGCTAGCGGGGGGGCCAGAGAGACCCAGTACTTC.

This clone counts as large. The rearrangement uses TRBV2 and TRBJ1-3; a weak D match, TRBD1 (5 bases). The CDR3 runs 15 residues. CDR1 is SNHLY and CDR2 is FYNNEI in the germline V gene. The V and J ends lost 6 bases and 0 bases respectively, with 12 bases between them. The CDR3 DNA reads TGTGCCAGCAGCGGCGGGGCTAACTCTGGAAACACCATATATTTT. Protein: CASSGGANSGNTIYF.

The chain uses TRBV7-9 and TRBJ2-7; D possibly corresponds to TRBD1 (5 bases). Trimming stripped 0 bases from V and 4 bases from J, with 13 bases between. This CDR3 contains 15 residues. Per the germline V gene, CDR1 is SEHNR and CDR2 is FQNEAQ (reference sequence). CDR3 in DNA: TGTGCCAGCAGCTTAGCACCAGGGTTTGGGTACGAGCAGTACTTC. Protein product: CASSLAPGFGYEQYF.

The V and J genes are TRBV3-1 (or the pseudogene TRBV3-2) and TRBJ2-3; 9 bases match TRBD2. The germline gives CDR1 LGHDT, CDR2 YNNKEL (reference sequence). This CDR3 has 17 residues. With V trimmed by 0 bases and J by 5 bases, 9 bases remained unmatched. This CDR3 reads CASSQDRAGGDVDTQYF. The CDR3 coding sequence is TGTGCCAGCAGCCAAGATCGGGCGGGAGGGGACGTAGATACGCAGTATTTT.